This T cell receptor (beta chain) is from a study of identifying expanded T cells in peripheral blood. V lost 4 bases and J lost 4, with 11 bases in between. Germline CDR1 reads SGHNT; CDR2 reads YENEEA. The CDR3 runs to 13 residues. Regarding the study as a whole: Two-week clone count variance significantly increased as total template count grew.

Libraries were prepared by immunoSEQ multiplex PCR; TCRdb keeps only in-frame clonotypes and omits some of them. The table includes 90,000 to 100,000 clones, approximately 91% detected once. Healthy donors had no documented immune events, such as infections, while sampled. A word on this clone: Its cognate antigen is unknown.

The TCR sequence derives from a person between 18 and 70 years old in good health. The specimen was blood. The V gene is TRBV11-3, the J gene TRBJ2-7, with D perhaps assigned TRBD1 or TRBD2 (5 bases each). For the CDR3, the DNA is TGTGCCAGCAGCTCGGGGCTAGGTTACGAGCAGTACTTC. It yields the protein CASSSGLGYEQYF. The full variable domain, with the rest looked up from reference TRBV11-3 and TRBJ2-7, is EAGVVQSPRYKIIEKKQPVAFWCNPISGHNTLYWYLQNLGQGPELLIRYENEEAVDDSQLPKDRFSAERLKGVDSTLKIQPAELGDSAVYLCASSSGLGYEQYFGPGTRLTVT.